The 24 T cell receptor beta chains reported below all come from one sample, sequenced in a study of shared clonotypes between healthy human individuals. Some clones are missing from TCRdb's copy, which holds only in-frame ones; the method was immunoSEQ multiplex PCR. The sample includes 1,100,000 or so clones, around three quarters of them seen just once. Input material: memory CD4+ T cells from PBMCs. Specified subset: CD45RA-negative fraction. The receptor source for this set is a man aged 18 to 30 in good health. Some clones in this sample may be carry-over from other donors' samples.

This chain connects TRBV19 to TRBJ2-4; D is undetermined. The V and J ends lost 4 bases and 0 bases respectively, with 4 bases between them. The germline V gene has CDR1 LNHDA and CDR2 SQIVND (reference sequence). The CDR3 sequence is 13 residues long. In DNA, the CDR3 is TGTGCCAGTAGTACAGCAGCCAAAAACATTCAGTACTTC. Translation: CASSTAAKNIQYF.

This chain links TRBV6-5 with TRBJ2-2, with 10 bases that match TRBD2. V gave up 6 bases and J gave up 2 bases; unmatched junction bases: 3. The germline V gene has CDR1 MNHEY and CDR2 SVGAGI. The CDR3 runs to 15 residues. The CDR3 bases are TGTGCCAGCAGGGTAGCGGGAGGAAACACCGGGGAGCTGTTTTTT. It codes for CASRVAGGNTGELFF.

In DNA, the CDR3 is TGTGCCAGTATACCAAGATCTAACTATGGCTACACCTTC. Residues: CASIPRSNYGYTF. This chain links TRBV19 with TRBJ1-2; D gene ambiguous. Germline V CDR1 and CDR2: LNHDA, SQIVND (reference sequence). This CDR3 contains 13 residues. V lost 7 bases, J lost 0 bases, and 9 bases lay in between.

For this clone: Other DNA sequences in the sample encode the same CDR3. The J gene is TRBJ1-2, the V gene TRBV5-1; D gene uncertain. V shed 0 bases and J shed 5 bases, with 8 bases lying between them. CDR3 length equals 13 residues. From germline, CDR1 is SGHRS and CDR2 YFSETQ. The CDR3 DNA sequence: TGCGCCAGCAGCTTGGTACAAGGATATGGCTACACCTTC. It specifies CASSLVQGYGYTF.

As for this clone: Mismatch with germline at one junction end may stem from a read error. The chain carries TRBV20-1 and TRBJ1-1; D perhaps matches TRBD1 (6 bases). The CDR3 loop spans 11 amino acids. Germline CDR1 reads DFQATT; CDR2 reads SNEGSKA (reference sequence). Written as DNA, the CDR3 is TGCAGTCTTGAAGGGGGGACGGTTACCAATTTT. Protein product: CSLEGGTVTNF.

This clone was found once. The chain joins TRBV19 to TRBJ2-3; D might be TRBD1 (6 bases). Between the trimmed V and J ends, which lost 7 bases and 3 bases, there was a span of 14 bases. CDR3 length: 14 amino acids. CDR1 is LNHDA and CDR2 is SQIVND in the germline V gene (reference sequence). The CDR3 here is CASTADTGTDTQYF. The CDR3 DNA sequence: TGTGCCAGTACCGCCGACACAGGGACAGATACGCAGTATTTT.

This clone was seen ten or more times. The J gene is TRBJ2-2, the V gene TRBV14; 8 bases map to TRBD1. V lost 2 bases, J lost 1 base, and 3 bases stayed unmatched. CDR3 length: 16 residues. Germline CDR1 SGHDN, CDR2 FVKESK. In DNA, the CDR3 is TGTGCCAGCAGCCAACAGGGGGCCCAGAACACCGGGGAGCTGTTTTTT. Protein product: CASSQQGAQNTGELFF.

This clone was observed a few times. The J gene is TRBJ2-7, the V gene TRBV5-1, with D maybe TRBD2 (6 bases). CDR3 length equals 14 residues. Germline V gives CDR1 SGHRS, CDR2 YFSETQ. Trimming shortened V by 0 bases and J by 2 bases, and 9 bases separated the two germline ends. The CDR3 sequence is CASSLERAPYEQYF. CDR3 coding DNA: TGCGCCAGCAGCTTGGAGCGGGCTCCCTACGAGCAGTACTTC.

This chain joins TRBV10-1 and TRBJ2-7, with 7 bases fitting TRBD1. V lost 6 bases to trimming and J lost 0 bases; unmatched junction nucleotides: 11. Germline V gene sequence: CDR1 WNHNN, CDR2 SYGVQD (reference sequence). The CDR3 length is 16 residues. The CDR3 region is CASREARDSHSYEQYF. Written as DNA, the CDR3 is TGCGCCAGCAGGGAAGCCCGGGACAGCCACTCCTACGAGCAGTACTTC.

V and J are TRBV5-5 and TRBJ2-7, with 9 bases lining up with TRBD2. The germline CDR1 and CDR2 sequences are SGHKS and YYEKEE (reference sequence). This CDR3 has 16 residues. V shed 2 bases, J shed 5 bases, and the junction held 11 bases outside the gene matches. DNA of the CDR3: TGTGCCAGCAGCTTTGATCATAGCGGGAGAATAAACGAGCAGTACTTC. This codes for CASSFDHSGRINEQYF.

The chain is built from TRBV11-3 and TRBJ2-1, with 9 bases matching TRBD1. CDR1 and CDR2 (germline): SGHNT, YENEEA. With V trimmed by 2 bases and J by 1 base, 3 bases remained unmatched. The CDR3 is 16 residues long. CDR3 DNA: TGTGCCAGCAGCTTATTGGGGACAGGGTCCTACAATGAGCAGTTCTTC. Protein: CASSLLGTGSYNEQFF.

CDR3 sequence reads: CASCLGQFTPGNTIYF. DNA for the CDR3: TGTGCCAGCTGCTTAGGACAGTTTACCCCTGGAAACACCATATATTTT. This rearrangement joins TRBV28 to TRBJ1-3; D is possibly TRBD1 (6 bases). V lost 8 bases and J lost 2, with 19 bases in between. This CDR3 is 16 amino acids long. Germline V gives CDR1 MDHEN, CDR2 SYDVKM.

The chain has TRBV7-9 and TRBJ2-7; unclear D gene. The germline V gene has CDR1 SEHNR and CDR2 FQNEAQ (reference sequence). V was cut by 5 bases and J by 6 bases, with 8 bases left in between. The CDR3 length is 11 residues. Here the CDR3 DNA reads TGTGCCAGCAGCGACCAGTCCGAGCAGTACTTC. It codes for CASSDQSEQYF.

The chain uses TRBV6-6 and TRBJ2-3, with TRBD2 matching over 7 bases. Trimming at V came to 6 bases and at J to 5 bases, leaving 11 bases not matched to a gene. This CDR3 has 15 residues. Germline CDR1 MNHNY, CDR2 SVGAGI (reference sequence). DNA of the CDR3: TGTGCCAGCAGCTCTCGGTGGGGCGGGGGAGATACGCAGTATTTT. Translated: CASSSRWGGGDTQYF.

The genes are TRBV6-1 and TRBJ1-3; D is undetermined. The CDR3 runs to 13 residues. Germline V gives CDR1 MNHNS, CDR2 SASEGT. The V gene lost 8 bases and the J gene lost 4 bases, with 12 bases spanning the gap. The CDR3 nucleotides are TGTGCCAGCGGGCCGGATTTGGGAAACACCATATATTTT. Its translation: CASGPDLGNTIYF.

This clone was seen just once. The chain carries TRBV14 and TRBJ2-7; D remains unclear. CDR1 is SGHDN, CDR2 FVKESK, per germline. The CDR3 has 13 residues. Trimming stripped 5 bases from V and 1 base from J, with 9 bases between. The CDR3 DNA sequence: TGTGCCAGCAGCAAGGGCCTATCCTACGAGCAGTACTTC. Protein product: CASSKGLSYEQYF.

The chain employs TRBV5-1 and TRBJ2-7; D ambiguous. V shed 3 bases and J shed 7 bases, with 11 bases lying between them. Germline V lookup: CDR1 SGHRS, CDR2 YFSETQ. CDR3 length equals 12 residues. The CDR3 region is CASSSDFGEQYF. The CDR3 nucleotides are TGCGCCAGCAGCTCAGACTTTGGGGAGCAGTACTTC. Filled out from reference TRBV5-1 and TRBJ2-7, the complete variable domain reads KAGVTQTPRYLIKTRGQQVTLSCSPISGHRSVSWYQQTPGQGLQFLFEYFSETQRNKGNFPGRFSGRQFSNSRSEMNVSTLELGDSALYLCASSSDFGEQYFGPGTRLTVT.

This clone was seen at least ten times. CDR3 in amino acids: CASSYGGGSIHEQFF. The CDR3 region has the DNA TGTGCCAGCAGTTACGGTGGCGGGTCCATCCATGAGCAGTTCTTC. The chain couples TRBV6-6 to TRBJ2-1, with a tentative D call TRBD2 (5 bases). The CDR3 consists of 15 residues. V lost 2 bases and J 8 bases, leaving 16 bases between the germline ends. Germline CDR1 MNHNY, CDR2 SVGAGI (reference sequence).

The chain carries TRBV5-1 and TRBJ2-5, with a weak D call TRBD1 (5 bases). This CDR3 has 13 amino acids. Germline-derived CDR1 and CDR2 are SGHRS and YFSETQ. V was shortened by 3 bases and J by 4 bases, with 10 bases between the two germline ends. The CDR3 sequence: CASSSGFGETQYF. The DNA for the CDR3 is TGCGCCAGCAGCTCAGGGTTTGGAGAGACCCAGTACTTC. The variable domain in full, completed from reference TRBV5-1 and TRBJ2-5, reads KAGVTQTPRYLIKTRGQQVTLSCSPISGHRSVSWYQQTPGQGLQFLFEYFSETQRNKGNFPGRFSGRQFSNSRSEMNVSTLELGDSALYLCASSSGFGETQYFGPGTRLLVL.

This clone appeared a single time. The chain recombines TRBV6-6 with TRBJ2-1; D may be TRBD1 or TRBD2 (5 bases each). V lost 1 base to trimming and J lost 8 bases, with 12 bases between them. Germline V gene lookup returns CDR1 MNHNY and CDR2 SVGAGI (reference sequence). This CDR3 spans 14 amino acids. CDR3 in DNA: TGTGCCAGCAGTTACTTAGGGGACGGGGATGAGCAGTTCTTC. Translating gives CASSYLGDGDEQFF.

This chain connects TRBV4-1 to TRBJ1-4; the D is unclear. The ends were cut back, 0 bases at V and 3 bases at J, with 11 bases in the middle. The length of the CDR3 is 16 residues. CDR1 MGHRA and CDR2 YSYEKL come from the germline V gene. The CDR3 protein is CASSQDGWGANEKLFF. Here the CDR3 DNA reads TGCGCCAGCAGCCAAGATGGATGGGGAGCTAATGAAAAACTGTTTTTT.

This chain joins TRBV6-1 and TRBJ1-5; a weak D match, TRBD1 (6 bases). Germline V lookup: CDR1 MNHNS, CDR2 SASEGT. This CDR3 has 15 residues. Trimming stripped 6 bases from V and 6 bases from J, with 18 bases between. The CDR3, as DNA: TGTGCCAGCAGCCCGAAGTGGGGGGCCGCTCAGCCCCAGCATTTT. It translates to CASSPKWGAAQPQHF.

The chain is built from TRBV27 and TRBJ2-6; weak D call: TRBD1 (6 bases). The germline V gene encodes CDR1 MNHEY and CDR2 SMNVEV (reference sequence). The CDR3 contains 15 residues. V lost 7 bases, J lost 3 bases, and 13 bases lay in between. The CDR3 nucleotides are TGTGCCAGCAAACCCCAGGGGCGTGGGGCCAACGTCCTGACTTTC. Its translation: CASKPQGRGANVLTF.

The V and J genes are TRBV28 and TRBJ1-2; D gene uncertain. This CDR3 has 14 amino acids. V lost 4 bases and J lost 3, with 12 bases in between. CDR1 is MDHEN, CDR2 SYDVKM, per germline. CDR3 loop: CASSSVNSHYGYTF. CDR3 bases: TGTGCCAGCAGTTCGGTGAACAGCCACTATGGCTACACCTTC.